What follows are 6 T cell receptor beta chains derived from one specimen sequenced in a study of human T cells and chemical hapten exposure. Via MiXCR, TCRdb re-called the RACE reads, giving one row per CDR3 protein. This table has 110,000 or so distinct CDR3 sequences, less than 45% appearing once. Time point defined: patch test 3, about 24 weeks after DPC sensitization. Treatment in this sample: therapeutic diphenylcyclopropenone sensitization with weekly scalp DPC. Here the sequenced sample was whole blood, taken in connection with sensitization to the hapten diphenylcyclopropenone (DPC). The receptors were gathered from a man aged 35 to 55 with alopecia areata. Some clones in this sample may be carry-over from other donors' samples.

The CDR3 coding sequence is TGTGCCAGCAGTTACTCCCGATCGGGTAACTATGGCTACACCTTC. Protein sequence: CASSYSRSGNYGYTF. The chain carries TRBV6-2 or TRBV6-3 and TRBJ1-2; D is undetermined. There are 15 residues in the CDR3. Germline lookup yields CDR1 MNHEY and CDR2 SVGEGT. V dropped 0 bases and J dropped 1 base, with 9 bases sitting between them.

The V and J genes are TRBV2 and TRBJ2-2; TRBD2 matches 8 bases. There are 16 residues in the CDR3. Trimming at V came to 6 bases and at J to 0 bases, leaving 6 bases not matched to a gene. From germline, CDR1 is SNHLY and CDR2 FYNNEI. DNA of the CDR3: TGTGCCAGCAGCTCCGGACTAGCAGCGAACACCGGGGAGCTGTTTTTT. Protein: CASSSGLAANTGELFF.

This clonotype was recorded a few times. This chain uses TRBV28 with TRBJ1-5, with D hard to call. The V and J ends lost 2 bases and 4 bases respectively, with 3 bases between them. Looked up from germline, CDR1 is MDHEN and CDR2 is SYDVKM. The CDR3 is made up of 12 amino acids. The CDR3 DNA reads as TGTGCCAGCAGTTTAAGGAATCAGCCCCAGCATTTT. Its translation: CASSLRNQPQHF.

V is TRBV29-1 and J is TRBJ2-7, with TRBD2 matching over 8 bases. The junction had 7 bases not matched to a gene; V was cut back by 6 bases and J by 3 bases. CDR3 size: 13 residues. Germline lookup yields CDR1 SQVTM and CDR2 ANQGSEA. In DNA, the CDR3 is TGCAGCGTCAGCGGGGGCCCAGTCTACGAGCAGTACTTC. Translating it yields CSVSGGPVYEQYF.

The chain has TRBV6-2 or TRBV6-3 and TRBJ1-5; 7 bases match TRBD1. The V gene end was trimmed by 6 bases and the J gene end by 3 bases; junction bases not matched to a gene: 8. The length of the CDR3 is 15 residues. Germline loops: CDR1 MNHEY, CDR2 SVGEGT. CDR3 protein: CASSIQGGYNQPQHF. The CDR3 nucleotides are TGTGCCAGCAGCATACAAGGGGGCTACAATCAGCCCCAGCATTTT.

This clonotype was seen more than once but under ten times. The rearrangement uses TRBV12-3 or TRBV12-4 and TRBJ2-2, with D possibly being TRBD1 or TRBD2 (5 bases each). This CDR3 has 13 amino acids. Trimming pared 3 bases from V and 6 bases from J, leaving 8 bases between. CDR3 sequence reads: CASSFMGAGELFF. The CDR3 DNA is TGTGCCAGCAGTTTTATGGGGGCCGGGGAGCTGTTTTTT.